This TCR beta chain was sequenced during a study of T-cell memory formation after mild COVID-19 (dated by TCRdb to the early 2020s). For the study in its entirety: TCR sequence clusters from the two donors were largely donor specific. The cohort comprised two young, previously healthy adult volunteers, one female and one male. In two donors, T-cell clones that expanded and contracted after mild COVID-19 were followed by sequencing TCRalpha and TCRbeta repertoires longitudinally.

Note on this clonotype: Which antigen it targets is not known. No base qualities exist here, and no much larger clone lies one base off it.

What the study reported, not specific to this receptor: Only two mild cases were covered in the study, and larger cohorts including severe cases with pre-infection samples were considered necessary. SARS-CoV-2 specificity of the second-wave clones peaking on day 37 was not confirmed. Balanced CD4/CD8 phenotypes were observed for clones contracting from day 15 to 85, whereas a bias towards CD4+ was observed for a second wave of clones expanding from day 15 to 37. Contracting CD4+ clones were located mainly in the CM and EM memory subsets, whereas CD8+ clones were found to be enriched in EMRA. Some responding clones were found in pre-infection memory, which suggests that pre-existing cross-reactive memory T cells took part in the SARS-CoV-2 response.

Unmatched junction bases come to 5, with V trimmed by 5 bases and J by 8 bases. The CDR3 runs 14 amino acids, cysteine and phenylalanine included. CDR3 DNA only is kept here, 42 bases in frame from base 1. CDR1 SGHDT and CDR2 YYEEEE were looked up in the germline V gene. Sequencing instrument: Illumina NovaSeq 6000. TCRalpha and TCRbeta cDNA libraries were built by 5'RACE with constant-segment primers, adding sample barcodes and unique molecular identifiers. RNA was extracted from every sample with Trizol reagent. Libraries were amplified in two PCR steps, with a second sample barcode and Illumina TruSeq adapters added in the second step. The libraries were sequenced on an Illumina NovaSeq using 2 x 150 bp paired-end reads. On the study's bioinformatics: With migec v1.2.7, reads were demultiplexed and then collapsed into UMI-guided consensus sequences. Using mixcr v2.1.11, UMI consensuses were aligned to TRA and TRB V and J templates and then assembled into clonotypes. Clonotypes were classified as expanded or contracted when called significant by both edgeR and NoisET, with noise models trained on biological replicates. For edgeR calls, a false discovery rate-adjusted p below 0.01 and a log2 fold-change threshold of 1 were applied. As an exploratory analysis of dynamics, max-normalized trajectories of the 1000 most abundant clonotypes were examined with PCA combined with hierarchical clustering. Separately sequenced CD4+ and CD8+ repertoires were used to assign the CD4 or CD8 phenotype of responding clones. The raw public data were reprocessed by TCRdb itself: fastp quality trimming at Q25, MiXCR clonotype calling, in-frame beta chains only. Records with the same CDR3 protein are collapsed into one entry carrying the most frequent genes and DNA. V and J calls and clone size were set by TCRdb, not the authors. In all, the sample holds about 240,000 distinct CDR3 sequences, and 7.5% to 10% of those were seen once. The top ten hold approximately 20% of the sample.

Ficoll-Paque density gradient centrifugation was used to isolate PBMCs. This clonotype was sampled from a man younger than 30 who had mild COVID-19 (a few samples of this study predate the infection). The sample titles of this study are shuffled in the database, so cell type and time point are left out; the donor was told from shared clones. The sample consisted of PBMCs or a T cell subset sorted from them (not recorded which). The chain is encoded by TRBV5-6 joined to TRBJ2-1; 12 nucleotides in the junction match TRBD2. The nucleotide sequence is given as TGTGCCAGCAGTACTAGCGGGGGGTTTGATGAGCAGTTCTTC. It specifies CASSTSGGFDEQFF. The full variable domain, completed from the reference TRBV5-6 and TRBJ2-1 proteins outside the CDR3, reads DAGVTQSPTHLIKTRGQQVTLRCSPKSGHDTVSWYQQALGQGPQFIFQYYEEEERQRGNFPDRFSGHQFPNYSSELNVNALLLGDSALYLCASSTSGGFDEQFFGPGTRLTVL.